This T cell receptor (beta chain) was sequenced in a study of CD8 T cells in Susac syndrome. Reverse transcription used roughly 0.45 to 1 ug RNA and random hexamers. TCRdb reprocessed the immunoSEQ multiplex PCR reads with MiXCR, giving one entry per CDR3 protein. The sample comprises approximately 130,000 distinct CDR3 sequences, about 95% of which are singletons, and 0.095% to 0.1% rests with the top ten. The sequencing input was CD4+ T cells from PBMCs. The source of this sequence is a human donor in good health.

The CDR3 loop is CASSIGGGRARNEQFF. DNA for the CDR3: TGTGCCAGTAGTATCGGGGGCGGGAGGGCAAGGAATGAGCAGTTCTTC. The genes are TRBV19 and TRBJ2-1, with 9 bases matching TRBD2. Germline lookup yields CDR1 LNHDA and CDR2 SQIVND (reference sequence). The junction had 10 bases not matched to a gene; V was cut back by 3 bases and J by 7 bases. This CDR3 is 16 amino acids long.